This TCR beta chain stems from a study of a mutant IDH1 vaccine in newly diagnosed glioma. Study-level information: Eight vaccinations reached patients in weeks 1, 3, 5, 7, 11, 15, 19 and 23.

Time point meaning: week 23, last vaccination. Every vaccination contained 300 ug of the mutant IDH1 20-mer peptide and was paired with topical imiquimod. Germline CDR1 SGHAT, CDR2 FQNNGV. The CDR3 covers 13 residues. Deletions cut 5 bases from V and 5 bases from J, with 10 bases between. Only in-frame clones appear in the TCRdb table, and some are missing; sequencing was by immunoSEQ multiplex PCR. The data show tens of thousands of clones, roughly three quarters seen once. A remark on this clone: Its antigen is unknown.

The sample consisted of PBMCs, taken from a glioma patient whose treatment included an IDH1 peptide vaccine. This TCR came from a woman in her forties with glioma. Some clones in this sample may be carry-over from other donors' samples. This chain joins TRBV11-2 and TRBJ1-5; D call uncertain. Written as DNA, the CDR3 is TGTGCCAGCAGCAGTCGAAGGGATCAGCCCCAGCATTTT. Its protein is CASSSRRDQPQHF.